This entry concerns a single T cell receptor beta chain. What this receptor recognizes is not known. Base qualities were left out, and no much larger clone turns up one base away. These data belong to a study of CD8 T cells in Susac syndrome (dated by TCRdb to about 2019). Some background on the complete study: Among the sequenced Susac syndrome patients, 5 or 6 had clinically active disease and fewer than 10 were in clinical remission. At blood withdrawal, Susac syndrome patients were either therapy-naive, taking corticosteroids (in some cases with IVIg as well), or taking IVIg alone. The study used repertoire sequencing to test whether antigen drove CD8+ T cell activation and differentiation in Susac syndrome.

The germline V gene encodes CDR1 MNHNS and CDR2 SASEGT. A distance of 16 bases separates the germline ends of V and J, which lose 6 bases and 8 bases respectively. Including the terminal cysteine and phenylalanine, the CDR3 comprises 13 residues. Only the CDR3 region is kept as DNA, spanning 39 bases read in frame from base 1. On the study overall, not on this receptor specifically: The number of individuals in the TCR sequencing and HLA analysis was acknowledged as relatively small. In patients with Susac syndrome, the CD4+ T cell repertoire showed no detectable clonal expansion.

Peripheral blood CD8+ and CD4+ T cells from healthy donors, Susac syndrome patients and multiple sclerosis patients were profiled by high-throughput TCR beta sequencing. Susac syndrome patients met recently defined diagnostic criteria for definite or probable disease. Bulk CD8+ and CD4+ T cells were purified by magnetic negative isolation, while CD8+ TEMRA cells were enriched using FACS. Blood was drawn into EDTA tubes, processed within 24 hours, and PBMCs were isolated by density gradient centrifugation. PBMCs intended for TCR sequencing were cryopreserved in liquid nitrogen and were subsequently thawed in a 37 degrees C water bath. The sorted or isolated CD4+, CD8+ and CD8+ TEMRA cells reached a purity of at least 90%. RNA was extracted using the RNeasy kit, and roughly 0.45 to 1 microgram was reverse transcribed with random hexamers. The immunoSEQ multiplex PCR assay, which covers 54 Vbeta and 13 Jbeta segments, was used to amplify TCR beta CDR3 regions. PCR amplification bias was corrected using a synthetic template baseline for primer optimization and computational correction. Processing in the source paper ran as follows. Only productive sequences were kept, with reads annotated to V, D and J genes according to IMGT and analyzed in immunoSEQ Analyzer. To calculate clonality, Shannon entropy was normalized by log2 of the number of productive unique sequences and then subtracted from one. For each patient and control, public and private clones were evaluated among the 100 most prevalent clones. Clones were defined as Susac-specific when absent from the healthy and MS cohorts, from approximately 1,100 published viral clones and from other ImmuneACCESS disease sequences. In-frame beta chains were kept once TCRdb had trimmed the public reads at Q25 with fastp and called clones with MiXCR. Rows merge per CDR3 protein into single entries with the most common DNA and genes. For this entry, the V and J calls and clone size follow TCRdb and not the study's own pipeline. This sample gives under 90,000 distinct CDR3 sequences in total; 93% of them show up just once. About 0.52% of the sample lies in the top ten.

This receptor was identified in a human donor with Susac syndrome. The sequence joins TRBV6-1 to TRBJ1-2; 6 matching bases give a weak D call of TRBD1. Material: CD4+ T cells from PBMCs. DNA sequence: TGTGCCAGCAGCTCCGGGACAATTGGCGGCTACACCTTC. Protein translation: CASSSGTIGGYTF.